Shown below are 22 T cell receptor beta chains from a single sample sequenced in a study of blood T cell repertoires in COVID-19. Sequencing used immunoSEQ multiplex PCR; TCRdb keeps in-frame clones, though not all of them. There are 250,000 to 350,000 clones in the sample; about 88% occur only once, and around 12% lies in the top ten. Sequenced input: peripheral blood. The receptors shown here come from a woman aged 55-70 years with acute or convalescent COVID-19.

The CDR3 DNA is TGTGCCAGCAGCGCGGGACAGGGGGTTTACAATGAGCAGTTCTTC. Its protein product is CASSAGQGVYNEQFF. The V and J genes are TRBV9 and TRBJ2-1, with 11 positions matching TRBD1. The CDR3 spans 15 residues. V lost 3 bases to trimming and J lost 4 bases; unmatched junction nucleotides: 3. CDR1 and CDR2 from the germline V gene are SGDLS and YYNGEE.

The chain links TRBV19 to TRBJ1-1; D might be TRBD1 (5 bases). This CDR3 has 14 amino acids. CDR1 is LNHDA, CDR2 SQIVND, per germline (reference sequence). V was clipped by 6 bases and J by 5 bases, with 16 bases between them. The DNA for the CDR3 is TGTGCCAGTAGCCCCCCGGCAGGGAGGACTGAAGCTTTCTTT. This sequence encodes CASSPPAGRTEAFF.

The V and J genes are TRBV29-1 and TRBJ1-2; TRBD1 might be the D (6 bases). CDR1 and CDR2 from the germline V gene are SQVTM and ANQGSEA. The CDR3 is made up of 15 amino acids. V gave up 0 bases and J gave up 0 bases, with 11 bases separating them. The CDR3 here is CSVEDRTATNYGYTF. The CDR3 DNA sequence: TGCAGCGTTGAAGATCGGACAGCAACTAACTATGGCTACACCTTC.

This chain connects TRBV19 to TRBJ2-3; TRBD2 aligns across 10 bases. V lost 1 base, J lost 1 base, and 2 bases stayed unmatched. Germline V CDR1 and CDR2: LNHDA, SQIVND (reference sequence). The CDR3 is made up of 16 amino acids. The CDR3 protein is CASSIVLAGGTDTQYF. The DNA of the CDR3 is TGTGCCAGTAGTATAGTCCTAGCGGGAGGCACAGATACGCAGTATTTT.

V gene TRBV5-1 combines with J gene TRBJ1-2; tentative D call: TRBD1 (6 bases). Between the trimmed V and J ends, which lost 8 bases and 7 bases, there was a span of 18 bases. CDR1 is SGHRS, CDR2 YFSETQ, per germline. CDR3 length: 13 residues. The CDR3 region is CASSTGPAGGYTF. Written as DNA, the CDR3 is TGCGCCAGTTCGACAGGTCCCGCGGGTGGCTACACCTTC.

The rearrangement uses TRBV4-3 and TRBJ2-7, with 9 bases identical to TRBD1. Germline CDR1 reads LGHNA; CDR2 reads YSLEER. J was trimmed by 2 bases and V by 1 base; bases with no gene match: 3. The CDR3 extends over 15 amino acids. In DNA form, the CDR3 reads TGCGCCAGCAGCCAAGCGGACAGGGGAACCTACGAGCAGTACTTC. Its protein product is CASSQADRGTYEQYF.

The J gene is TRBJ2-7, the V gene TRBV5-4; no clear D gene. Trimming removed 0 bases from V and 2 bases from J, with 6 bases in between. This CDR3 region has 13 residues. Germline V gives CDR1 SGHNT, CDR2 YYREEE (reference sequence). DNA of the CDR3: TGTGCCAGCAGCTTGGAGCTAGCCTACGAGCAGTACTTC. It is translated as CASSLELAYEQYF.

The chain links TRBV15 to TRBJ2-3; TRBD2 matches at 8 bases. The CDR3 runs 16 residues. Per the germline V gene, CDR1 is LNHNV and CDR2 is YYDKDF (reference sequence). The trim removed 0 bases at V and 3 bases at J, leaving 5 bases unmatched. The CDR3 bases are TGTGCCACCAGCAGAGATAGTAGCGGGGAGACAGATACGCAGTATTTT. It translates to CATSRDSSGETDTQYF.

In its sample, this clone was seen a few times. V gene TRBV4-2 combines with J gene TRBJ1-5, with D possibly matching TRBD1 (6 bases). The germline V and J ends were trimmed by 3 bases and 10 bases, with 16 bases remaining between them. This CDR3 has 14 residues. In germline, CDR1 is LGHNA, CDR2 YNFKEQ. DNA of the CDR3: TGTGCCAGCAGCCATCATGGACAGCCCTCTCCCCAGCATTTT. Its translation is CASSHHGQPSPQHF.

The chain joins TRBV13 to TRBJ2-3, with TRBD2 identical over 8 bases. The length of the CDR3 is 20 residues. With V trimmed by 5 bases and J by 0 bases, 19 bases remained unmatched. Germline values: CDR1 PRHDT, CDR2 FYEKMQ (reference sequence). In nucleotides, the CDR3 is TGTGCCAGCAGCCCAAGGTGGCGGCGGGGGGCCCCTTCTAGCACAGATACGCAGTATTTT. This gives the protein CASSPRWRRGAPSSTDTQYF.

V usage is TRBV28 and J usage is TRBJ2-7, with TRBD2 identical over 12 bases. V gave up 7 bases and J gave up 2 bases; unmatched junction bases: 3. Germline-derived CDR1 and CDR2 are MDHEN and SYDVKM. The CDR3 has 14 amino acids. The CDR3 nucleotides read TGTGCCAGCATTGCTAGCGGGAGGGCCTACGAGCAGTACTTC. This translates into CASIASGRAYEQYF.

CDR3 DNA sequence: TGTGCCAGCAGTGATTTTTTGGGGGACAGAAATTCACCCCTCCACTTT. It yields the protein CASSDFLGDRNSPLHF. This chain connects TRBV2 to TRBJ1-6, with 7 nucleotides matching TRBD1. In germline, CDR1 is SNHLY, CDR2 FYNNEI. The CDR3 length is 16 residues. The V gene end was trimmed by 3 bases and the J gene end by 7 bases; junction bases not matched to a gene: 9.

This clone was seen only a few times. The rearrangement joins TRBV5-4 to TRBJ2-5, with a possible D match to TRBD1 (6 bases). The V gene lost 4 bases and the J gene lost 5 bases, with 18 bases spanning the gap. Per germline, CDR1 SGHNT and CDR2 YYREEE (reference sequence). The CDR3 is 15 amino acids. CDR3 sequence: CASSPRQGQSETQYF. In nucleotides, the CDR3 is TGTGCCAGCAGCCCCCGCCAAGGACAGTCCGAGACCCAGTACTTC.

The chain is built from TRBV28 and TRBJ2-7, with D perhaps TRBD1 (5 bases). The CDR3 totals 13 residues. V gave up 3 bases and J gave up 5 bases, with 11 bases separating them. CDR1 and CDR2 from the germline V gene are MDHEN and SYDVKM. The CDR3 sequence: CASSFRELDEQYF. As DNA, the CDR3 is TGTGCCAGCAGTTTCAGGGAATTGGACGAGCAGTACTTC.

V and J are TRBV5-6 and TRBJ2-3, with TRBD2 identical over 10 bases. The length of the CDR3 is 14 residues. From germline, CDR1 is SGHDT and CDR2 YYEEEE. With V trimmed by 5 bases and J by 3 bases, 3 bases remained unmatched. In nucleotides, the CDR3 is TGTGCCAGCAGGACAGCGGGGGGGACAGATACGCAGTATTTT. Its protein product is CASRTAGGTDTQYF.

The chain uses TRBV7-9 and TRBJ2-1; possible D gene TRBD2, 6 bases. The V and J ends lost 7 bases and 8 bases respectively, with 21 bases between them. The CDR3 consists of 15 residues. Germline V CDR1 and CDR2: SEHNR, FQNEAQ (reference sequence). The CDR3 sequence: CASTPGIAEVHEQFF. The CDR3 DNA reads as TGTGCCAGCACCCCGGGGATAGCGGAGGTGCATGAGCAGTTCTTC.

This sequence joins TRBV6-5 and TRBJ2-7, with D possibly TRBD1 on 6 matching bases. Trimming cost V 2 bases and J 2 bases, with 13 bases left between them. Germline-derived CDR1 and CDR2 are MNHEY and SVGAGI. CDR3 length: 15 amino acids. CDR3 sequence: CASSYAGAGPYEQYF. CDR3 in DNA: TGTGCCAGCAGTTACGCAGGGGCCGGTCCCTACGAGCAGTACTTC.

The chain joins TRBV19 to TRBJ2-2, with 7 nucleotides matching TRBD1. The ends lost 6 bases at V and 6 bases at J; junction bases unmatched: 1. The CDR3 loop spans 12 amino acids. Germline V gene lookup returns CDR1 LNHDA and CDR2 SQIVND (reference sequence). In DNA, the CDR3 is TGTGCCAGTAGAACAGGGGCCGGGGAGCTGTTTTTT. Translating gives CASRTGAGELFF.

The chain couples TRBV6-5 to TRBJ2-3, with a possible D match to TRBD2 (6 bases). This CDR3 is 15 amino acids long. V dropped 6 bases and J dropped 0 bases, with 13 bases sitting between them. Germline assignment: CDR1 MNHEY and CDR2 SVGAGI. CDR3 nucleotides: TGTGCCAGCAGCTTTAGCGGATCTAGCACAGATACGCAGTATTTT. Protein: CASSFSGSSTDTQYF.

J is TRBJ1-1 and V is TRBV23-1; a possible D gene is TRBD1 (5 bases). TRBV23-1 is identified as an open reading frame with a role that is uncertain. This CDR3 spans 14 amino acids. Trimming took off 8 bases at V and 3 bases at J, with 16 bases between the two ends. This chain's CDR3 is CASGPGSLDTEAFF. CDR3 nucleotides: TGCGCCAGCGGGCCAGGGTCATTGGACACTGAAGCTTTCTTT.

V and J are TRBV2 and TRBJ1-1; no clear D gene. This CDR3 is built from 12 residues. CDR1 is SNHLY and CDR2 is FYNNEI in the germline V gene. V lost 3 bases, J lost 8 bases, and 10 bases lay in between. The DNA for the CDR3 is TGTGCCAGCAGTGATCTTTACAGAGAAGCTTTCTTT. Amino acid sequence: CASSDLYREAFF.

This CDR3 is CAWGDRVFDGYTF. CDR3 sequence (DNA): TGTGCCTGGGGGGACAGGGTCTTCGATGGCTACACCTTC. V gene TRBV30 combines with J gene TRBJ1-2; 9 nucleotides match TRBD1. Unmatched junction bases numbered 7, after V lost 5 bases and J lost 6 bases. From germline, CDR1 is GTSNPN and CDR2 SVGIG (reference sequence). This CDR3 is built from 13 residues.